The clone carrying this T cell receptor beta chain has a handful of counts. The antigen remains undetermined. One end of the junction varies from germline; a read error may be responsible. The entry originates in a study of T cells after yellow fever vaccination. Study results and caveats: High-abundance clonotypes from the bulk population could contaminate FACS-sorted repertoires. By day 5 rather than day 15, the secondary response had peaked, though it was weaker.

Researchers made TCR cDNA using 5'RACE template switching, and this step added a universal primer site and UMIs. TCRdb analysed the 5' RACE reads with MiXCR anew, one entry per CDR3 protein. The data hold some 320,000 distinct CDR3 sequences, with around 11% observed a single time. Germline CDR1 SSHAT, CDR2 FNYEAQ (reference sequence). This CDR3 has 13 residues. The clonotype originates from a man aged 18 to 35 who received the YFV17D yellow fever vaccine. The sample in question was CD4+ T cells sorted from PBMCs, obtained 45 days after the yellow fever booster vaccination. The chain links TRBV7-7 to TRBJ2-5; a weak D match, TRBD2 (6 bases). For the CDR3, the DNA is TGTGCTAGCAGCCCGACTAGGTGGGAGACCCAGTACTTC. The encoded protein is CASSPTRWETQYF. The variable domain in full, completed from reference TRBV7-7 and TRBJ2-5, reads GAGVSQSPRYKVTKRGQDVTLRCDPISSHATLYWYQQALGQGPEFLTYFNYEAQPDKSGLPSDRFSAERPEGSISTLTIQRTEQRDSAMYRCASSPTRWETQYFGPGTRLLVL.